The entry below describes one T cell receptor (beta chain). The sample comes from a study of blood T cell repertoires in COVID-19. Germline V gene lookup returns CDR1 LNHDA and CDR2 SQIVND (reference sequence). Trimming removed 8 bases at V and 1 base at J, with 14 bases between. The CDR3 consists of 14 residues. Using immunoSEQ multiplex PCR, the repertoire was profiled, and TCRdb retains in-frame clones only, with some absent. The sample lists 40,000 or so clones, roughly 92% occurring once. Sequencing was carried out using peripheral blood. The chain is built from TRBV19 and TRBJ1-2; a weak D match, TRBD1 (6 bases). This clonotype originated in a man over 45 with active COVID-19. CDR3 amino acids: CASAKDSFNYGYTF. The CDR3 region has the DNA TGTGCCAGTGCGAAGGACAGCTTTAACTATGGCTACACCTTC.